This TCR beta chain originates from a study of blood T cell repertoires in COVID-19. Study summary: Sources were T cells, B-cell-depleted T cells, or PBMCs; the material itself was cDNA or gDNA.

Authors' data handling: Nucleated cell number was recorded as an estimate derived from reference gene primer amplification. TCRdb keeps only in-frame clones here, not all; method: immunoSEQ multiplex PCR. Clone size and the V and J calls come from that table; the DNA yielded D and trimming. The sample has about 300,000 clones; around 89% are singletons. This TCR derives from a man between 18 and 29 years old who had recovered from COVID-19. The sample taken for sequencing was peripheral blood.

The DNA for the CDR3 is TGTGCCAGCAGTACCTTAGACAGGGGGACTGAAGCTTTCTTT. Amino acid sequence: CASSTLDRGTEAFF. The V gene is TRBV27, the J gene TRBJ1-1, with 9 bases that match TRBD1. Per the germline V gene, CDR1 is MNHEY and CDR2 is SMNVEV (reference sequence). The CDR3 totals 14 residues. V gave up 5 bases and J gave up 5 bases; unmatched junction bases: 6.